The 26 T cell receptor beta chains below all came from one sample that was sequenced in a study of OX40 agonist ivuxolimab in advanced cancers. Generated by immunoSEQ multiplex PCR, the TCRdb table keeps only in-frame clones and is missing some. The sample contains 70,000 to 85,000 clones, 86% of which appear only once. Sequences were derived from CD4+ or CD8+ T cells sorted from blood, sampled in a trial of the OX40 agonist ivuxolimab. The receptors derive from an adult with an advanced solid tumor such as melanoma, head and neck, liver or kidney cancer.

The chain links TRBV4-1 to TRBJ2-4; no clear D. Germline V gene sequence: CDR1 MGHRA, CDR2 YSYEKL. The V end lost 1 base, the J end lost 1 base, and 11 bases lay between the germline ends. This CDR3 region has 16 residues. The DNA of the CDR3 is TGCGCCAGCAGCCAAGTTTTCGGAATGGCCAAAAACATTCAGTACTTC. This translates into CASSQVFGMAKNIQYF.

The chain uses TRBV7-9 and TRBJ2-1; 10 nucleotides line up with TRBD2. Germline CDR1 reads SEHNR; CDR2 reads FQNEAQ (reference sequence). The V gene end was trimmed by 4 bases and the J gene end by 3 bases; junction bases not matched to a gene: 6. The CDR3 is made up of 16 amino acids. The CDR3 loop is CASSSRTSGDYNEQFF. The CDR3 DNA reads as TGTGCCAGCAGCTCCCGGACTAGCGGAGACTACAATGAGCAGTTCTTC.

The J gene is TRBJ2-6, the V gene TRBV10-2; 10 nucleotides match TRBD1. The V segment lost 6 bases and the J segment 3 bases; nucleotides outside the gene matches: 5. The CDR3 sequence is 16 residues long. Germline CDR1 reads WSHSY; CDR2 reads SAAADI. The CDR3 sequence is CASRGTGASGANVLTF. DNA of the CDR3: TGCGCCAGCAGGGGGACAGGGGCAAGTGGGGCCAACGTCCTGACTTTC.

The chain links TRBV7-3 to TRBJ2-1; 12 nucleotides match TRBD2. The germline CDR1 and CDR2 sequences are SGHTA and FQGTGA. This CDR3 is 17 amino acids long. Unmatched junction bases numbered 7, after V lost 5 bases and J lost 2 bases. The CDR3 DNA is TGTGCCAGCAGCCCGGGACTAGCGGGTGTTCCCTACAATGAGCAGTTCTTC. Protein sequence: CASSPGLAGVPYNEQFF.

The chain joins TRBV5-1 to TRBJ1-4; 8 bases agree with TRBD1. Unmatched junction bases numbered 4, after V lost 2 bases and J lost 4 bases. Germline loops: CDR1 SGHRS, CDR2 YFSETQ. The CDR3 has 15 residues. The CDR3 is CASSLGQGYNEKLFF. Here the CDR3 DNA reads TGCGCCAGCAGCTTAGGACAGGGTTATAATGAAAAACTGTTTTTT.

In its sample, this clone was seen a few times. The chain joins TRBV19 to TRBJ2-7, with TRBD2 matching 11 bases. Trimming removed 5 bases from V and 2 bases from J; junction bases left unmatched: 5. CDR1 is LNHDA, CDR2 SQIVND, per germline (reference sequence). The CDR3 has 15 residues. The chain's CDR3 is CASSPGTSGTYEQYF. The CDR3, as DNA: TGTGCCAGTAGTCCCGGGACTAGCGGTACCTACGAGCAGTACTTC.

V is TRBV5-6 and J is TRBJ1-2, with TRBD1 identical over 7 bases. With 6 bases clipped from V and 4 bases from J, the junction kept 12 bases outside the gene matches. The CDR3 contains 15 residues. Germline V gene sequence: CDR1 SGHDT, CDR2 YYEEEE. In DNA, the CDR3 is TGTGCCAGCACACAACTGGACAGGTCCCTCTATGGCTACACCTTC. Protein product: CASTQLDRSLYGYTF.

This CDR3 reads CASSSRGPGMPQHF. The CDR3, as DNA: TGTGCCAGCAGCTCCAGGGGGCCCGGTATGCCCCAGCATTTT. The genes are TRBV7-9 and TRBJ1-5; 8 positions match TRBD1. Germline values: CDR1 SEHNR, CDR2 FQNEAQ (reference sequence). The CDR3 is 14 amino acids. V shed 4 bases, J shed 9 bases, and the junction held 8 bases outside the gene matches.

The rearrangement uses TRBV2 and TRBJ1-4; 12 positions agree with TRBD1. Trimming took 5 bases from V and 8 from J; bases not matched to a gene: 3. The CDR3 is 14 residues long. CDR1 is SNHLY, CDR2 FYNNEI, per germline. CDR3 nucleotide sequence: TGTGCCAGCAGTCGGGACAGGGGGCGGGAAAAACTGTTTTTT. As protein: CASSRDRGREKLFF.

CDR3 nucleotide sequence: TGTGCCAGCAGCTTCCCGCCTAGCGGGGCAACAGATACGCAGTATTTT. Translated: CASSFPPSGATDTQYF. The V and J genes are TRBV7-9 and TRBJ2-3; 9 bases fit TRBD2. The CDR3 is 16 residues long. In germline, CDR1 is SEHNR, CDR2 FQNEAQ (reference sequence). V lost 3 bases and J lost 3; bases outside the gene matches: 7.

The chain carries TRBV6-6 and TRBJ1-2; TRBD1 is a possible D gene (6 bases). Trimming left V 7 bases short and J 4 bases short, with 16 bases between. CDR1 and CDR2 from the germline V gene are MNHNY and SVGAGI (reference sequence). The CDR3 has 14 residues. CDR3 amino acids: CASNYHGQTYGYTF. CDR3 nucleotides: TGTGCCAGCAACTATCACGGACAGACCTATGGCTACACCTTC.

The J gene is TRBJ2-6, the V gene TRBV10-3; D remains unclear. CDR1 and CDR2 (germline): ENHRY, SYGVKD. The CDR3 length is 15 residues. V lost 4 bases and J 3 bases, leaving 10 bases between the germline ends. DNA for the CDR3: TGTGCCATCAGTGTCTCGGGTGGTGGGGCCAACGTCCTGACTTTC. This sequence encodes CAISVSGGGANVLTF.

V usage is TRBV5-1 and J usage is TRBJ2-2; D unresolved. In germline, CDR1 is SGHRS, CDR2 YFSETQ. There are 13 residues in the CDR3. Trimming left V 0 bases short and J 4 bases short, with 4 bases between. CDR3 protein: CASSLALTGELFF. Here the CDR3 DNA reads TGCGCCAGCAGCTTGGCCCTCACCGGGGAGCTGTTTTTT.

The chain joins TRBV4-1 to TRBJ1-4; perhaps TRBD1 as D (6 bases). CDR3 length: 16 residues. V dropped 5 bases and J dropped 3 bases, with 16 bases sitting between them. CDR1 and CDR2 (germline): MGHRA, YSYEKL. CDR3 in DNA: TGCGCCAGCAGCTGGGACTGGGGGCTGTCTAATGAAAAACTGTTTTTT. As protein: CASSWDWGLSNEKLFF.

The chain recombines TRBV4-1 with TRBJ2-2; 8 nucleotides line up with TRBD2. The CDR3 has 20 residues. The V and J ends lost 4 bases and 3 bases, in that order; junction bases with no gene match: 19. Germline V gene data show CDR1 as MGHRA and CDR2 as YSYEKL. In DNA form, the CDR3 reads TGCGCCAGCAGCCCCCGAGGGTCCAGGGTCCCAGCGGGAGACACCGGGGAGCTGTTTTTT. Encoded protein: CASSPRGSRVPAGDTGELFF.

The V call is TRBV7-9, the J call TRBJ1-3, with no clear D. This CDR3 is built from 12 residues. Germline CDR1 SEHNR, CDR2 FQNEAQ (reference sequence). Trimming left V 1 base short and J 3 bases short, with 1 base between. The CDR3 is CASSLGGNTIYF. CDR3 DNA sequence: TGTGCCAGCAGCTTAGGTGGAAACACCATATATTTT. The full variable domain, rest sourced from reference TRBV7-9 and TRBJ1-3, is DTGVSQNPRHKITKRGQNVTFRCDPISEHNRLYWYRQTLGQGPEFLTYFQNEAQLEKSRLLSDRFSAERPKGSFSTLEIQRTEQGDSAMYLCASSLGGNTIYFGEGSWLTVV.

The V call is TRBV19, the J call TRBJ1-2, with D possibly being TRBD1 (6 bases). This CDR3 is 15 amino acids long. The germline gives CDR1 LNHDA, CDR2 SQIVND (reference sequence). The V end was cut by 3 bases, the J end by 4 bases, with 15 bases between. The CDR3 nucleotides are TGTGCCAGTAGTATTAACTCTCCGGGGGCCTATGGCTACACCTTC. Amino acids: CASSINSPGAYGYTF. Complete variable domain (other parts from reference TRBV19 and TRBJ1-2): DGGITQSPKYLFRKEGQNVTLSCEQNLNHDAMYWYRQDPGQGLRLIYYSQIVNDFQKGDIAEGYSVSREKKESFPLTVTSAQKNPTAFYLCASSINSPGAYGYTFGSGTRLTVV.

V gene TRBV11-1 combines with J gene TRBJ2-4; TRBD1 matches at 7 bases. The CDR3 loop spans 15 amino acids. Losses at the gene ends were 8 bases for V and 0 bases for J; bases not matched to a gene: 7. Germline-derived CDR1 and CDR2 are SGHAT and FQDESV (reference sequence). The CDR3 loop reads CASGDRELAKNIQYF. DNA for the CDR3: TGTGCCAGCGGAGACAGGGAGCTAGCCAAAAACATTCAGTACTTC.

V is TRBV6-1 and J is TRBJ2-5; a possible D gene is TRBD1 (6 bases). Germline V CDR1 and CDR2: MNHNS, SASEGT. CDR3 size: 15 residues. Trimming shortened V by 5 bases and J by 5 bases, and 18 bases separated the two germline ends. The CDR3 DNA reads TGTGCCAGCAGTCGATCAAACAGGGTGACGGAGACCCAGTACTTC. Its translation is CASSRSNRVTETQYF.

The chain links TRBV6-5 to TRBJ2-7; D possibly corresponds to TRBD1 (5 bases). CDR3 size: 14 residues. Germline V gene sequence: CDR1 MNHEY, CDR2 SVGAGI. Trimming left V 5 bases short and J 4 bases short, with 15 bases between. CDR3 sequence (DNA): TGTGCCAGCAGTGACGGACACGGGTCGTACGAGCAGTACTTC. This sequence encodes CASSDGHGSYEQYF.

The J gene is TRBJ2-1, the V gene TRBV29-1; D uncertain. The germline V gene encodes CDR1 SQVTM and CDR2 ANQGSEA. Between the trimmed V and J ends, which lost 6 bases and 7 bases, there was a span of 16 bases. CDR3 length: 13 residues. The chain's CDR3 is CSVVTARMNEQFF. In nucleotides, the CDR3 is TGCAGCGTGGTGACTGCTCGGATGAATGAGCAGTTCTTC.

The genes are TRBV7-2 and TRBJ2-4; D gene unclear. Looked up from germline, CDR1 is SGHTA and CDR2 is FQGNSA. The CDR3 loop spans 15 amino acids. V dropped 4 bases and J dropped 8 bases, with 18 bases sitting between them. CDR3 coding DNA: TGTGCCAGCAGCTCATGGGCCAGCGATAGAGACATTCAGTACTTC. Translating gives CASSSWASDRDIQYF.

The DNA of the CDR3 is TGCGCCAGCAGCTACTCTCCGGACGGGATCCAAGAGACCCAGTACTTC. Its translation: CASSYSPDGIQETQYF. The V gene is TRBV5-1, the J gene TRBJ2-5; perhaps TRBD2 as D (5 bases). Per the germline V gene, CDR1 is SGHRS and CDR2 is YFSETQ. The CDR3 spans 16 residues. V was trimmed by 3 bases and J by 1 base, leaving 16 bases between them.

This clone has only one observation. The rearrangement links TRBV6-1 to TRBJ1-2, with 7 bases identical to TRBD1. V shed 3 bases and J 3 bases; nucleotides not matched to a gene: 7. Germline loops: CDR1 MNHNS, CDR2 SASEGT. The CDR3 covers 15 residues. The DNA of the CDR3 is TGTGCCAGCAGTGAGAACTCGGGACAGTACTATGGCTACACCTTC. Protein sequence: CASSENSGQYYGYTF.

This chain connects TRBV19 to TRBJ1-1; D is undetermined. This CDR3 is built from 14 residues. Germline assignment: CDR1 LNHDA and CDR2 SQIVND (reference sequence). V lost 1 base and J lost 0, with 6 bases in between. CDR3 bases: TGTGCCAGTAGTATAGGATTCATGAACACTGAAGCTTTCTTT. Its protein is CASSIGFMNTEAFF. Full variable domain (outside the CDR3, taken from reference TRBV19 and TRBJ1-1): DGGITQSPKYLFRKEGQNVTLSCEQNLNHDAMYWYRQDPGQGLRLIYYSQIVNDFQKGDIAEGYSVSREKKESFPLTVTSAQKNPTAFYLCASSIGFMNTEAFFGQGTRLTVV.

The J gene is TRBJ2-6, the V gene TRBV11-2; weak D call: TRBD2 (5 bases). CDR3 length: 18 amino acids. Per germline, CDR1 SGHAT and CDR2 FQNNGV. With 5 bases removed from V and 0 bases from J, the gap between germline ends came to 17 bases. CDR3 in amino acids: CASSARGPDGSGANVLTF. CDR3 sequence (DNA): TGTGCCAGCAGCGCGCGCGGGCCCGACGGCTCTGGGGCCAACGTCCTGACTTTC. The full variable domain, with the rest looked up from reference TRBV11-2 and TRBJ2-6, is EAGVAQSPRYKIIEKRQSVAFWCNPISGHATLYWYQQILGQGPKLLIQFQNNGVVDDSQLPKDRFSAERLKGVDSTLKIQPAKLEDSAVYLCASSARGPDGSGANVLTFGAGSRLTVL.